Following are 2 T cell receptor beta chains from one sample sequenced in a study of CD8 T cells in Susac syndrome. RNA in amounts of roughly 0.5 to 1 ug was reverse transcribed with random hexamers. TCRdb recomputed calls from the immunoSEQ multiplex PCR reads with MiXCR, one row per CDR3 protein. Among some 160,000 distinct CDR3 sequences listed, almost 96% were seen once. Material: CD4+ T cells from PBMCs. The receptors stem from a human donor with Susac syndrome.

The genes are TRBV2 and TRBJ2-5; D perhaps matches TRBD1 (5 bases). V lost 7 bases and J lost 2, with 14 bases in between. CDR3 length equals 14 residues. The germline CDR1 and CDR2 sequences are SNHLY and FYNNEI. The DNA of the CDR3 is TGTGCCAGCACTGACCAAAAGGGGCAAGAGACCCAGTACTTC. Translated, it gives CASTDQKGQETQYF.

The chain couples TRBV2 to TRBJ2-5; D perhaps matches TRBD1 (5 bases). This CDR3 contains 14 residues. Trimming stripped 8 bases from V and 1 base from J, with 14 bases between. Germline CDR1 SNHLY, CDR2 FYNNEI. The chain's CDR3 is CASFRQSVQETQYF. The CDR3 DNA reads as TGTGCCAGCTTTAGACAGTCGGTCCAAGAGACCCAGTACTTC. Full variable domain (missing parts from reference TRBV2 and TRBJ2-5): EPEVTQTPSHQVTQMGQEVILRCVPISNHLYFYWYRQILGQKVEFLVSFYNNEISEKSEIFDDQFSVERPDGSNFTLKIRSTKLEDSAMYFCASFRQSVQETQYFGPGTRLLVL.